This T cell receptor (beta chain) was observed in a study of Graves' ophthalmopathy and Graves' hyperthyroidism. General observations from the study: Ophthalmopathy progression was predicted with around 71% sensitivity and about 72% specificity.

None of the included patients had other autoimmune diseases, uncontrolled infections, pregnancy or lactation, as these led to exclusion. A remark on this clonotype: Its matching antigen is unknown.

Beta-chain TCR CDR3 regions were amplified from RNA transcripts. Second-round multiplex PCR came after a first-round RT-PCR that employed HTBI primers. TCRdb ran MiXCR on the multiplex PCR reads and lists one entry per CDR3 protein. The sample lists about 740,000 distinct CDR3 sequences, roughly two fifths seen once, with approximately 43% in the top ten. This CDR3 has 16 residues. Trimming removed 4 bases from V and 0 bases from J; junction bases left unmatched: 8. Germline CDR1 reads SGHRS; CDR2 reads YFSETQ. The sample taken for sequencing was peripheral blood. The chain employs TRBV5-1 and TRBJ1-1; 8 nucleotides align to TRBD1. This clonotype originated in an adult man with Graves' ophthalmopathy. This CDR3 reads CASSGGTGLMNTEAFF. The CDR3 nucleotides read TGCGCCAGCAGCGGGGGGACAGGTCTGATGAACACTGAAGCTTTCTTT.